These 23 T cell receptor beta chains originate from one sample sequenced in a study of blood T cell repertoires in COVID-19. The protocol was immunoSEQ multiplex PCR, while the TCRdb copy is restricted to in-frame clones and leaves out a portion. The data show roughly 290,000 clones, 87% seen once. Sample: peripheral blood. The receptors derive from a woman aged 50 to 65 who had recovered from COVID-19.

The table lists this clone with a count of one. This sequence joins TRBV6-6 and TRBJ1-3; the D gene is possibly TRBD1 (6 bases). Germline V gene data show CDR1 as MNHNY and CDR2 as SVGAGI (reference sequence). Trimming cost V 4 bases and J 0 bases, with 10 bases left between them. The length of the CDR3 is 15 residues. The CDR3, as DNA: TGTGCCAGCAGTTCCCCGGACAGCTCTGGAAACACCATATATTTT. It codes for CASSSPDSSGNTIYF.

The genes are TRBV4-3 and TRBJ2-3; the match to TRBD2 covers 12 bases. J gave up 0 bases and V 0 bases, and 7 bases lay outside the gene matches. The CDR3 spans 19 residues. The germline gives CDR1 LGHNA, CDR2 YSLEER. The CDR3 region has the DNA TGCGCCAGCAGCCAAGACTGGCTAGCGGGGGGGCAGAGCACAGATACGCAGTATTTT. This encodes CASSQDWLAGGQSTDTQYF.

The genes are TRBV19 and TRBJ1-1; no reliable D call. This CDR3 has 13 residues. Germline CDR1 LNHDA, CDR2 SQIVND (reference sequence). Trimming shortened V by 5 bases and J by 1 base, and 8 bases separated the two germline ends. The CDR3 sequence: CASSGPKNTEAFF. In DNA form, the CDR3 reads TGTGCCAGTAGTGGGCCGAAGAACACTGAAGCTTTCTTT. The full variable domain, in which reference TRBV19 and TRBJ1-1 provide the parts outside the CDR3, is DGGITQSPKYLFRKEGQNVTLSCEQNLNHDAMYWYRQDPGQGLRLIYYSQIVNDFQKGDIAEGYSVSREKKESFPLTVTSAQKNPTAFYLCASSGPKNTEAFFGQGTRLTVV.

This clone showed up just once. This rearrangement joins TRBV20-1 to TRBJ2-7, with 8 bases aligning to TRBD1. V gave up 3 bases and J gave up 3 bases; unmatched junction bases: 1. This CDR3 comprises 12 residues. Germline CDR1 is DFQATT and CDR2 is SNEGSKA (reference sequence). The CDR3 is CSASDRGYEQYF. The CDR3 nucleotides are TGCAGTGCTAGTGACAGGGGCTACGAGCAGTACTTC.

The J gene is TRBJ2-1, the V gene TRBV9, with 8 bases lining up with TRBD2. The V segment lost 0 bases and the J segment 8 bases; nucleotides outside the gene matches: 7. The CDR3 is 15 residues long. Germline lookup yields CDR1 SGDLS and CDR2 YYNGEE. The CDR3 DNA follows: TGTGCCAGCAGCGTAGCTACGGGGGGGCAATATGAGCAGTTCTTC. Translated: CASSVATGGQYEQFF.

This chain connects TRBV3-1 (or the pseudogene TRBV3-2) to TRBJ2-3; perhaps TRBD2 as D (5 bases). The V and J ends lost 1 base and 13 bases respectively, with 15 bases between them. The CDR3 has 13 residues. From germline, CDR1 is LGHDT and CDR2 YNNKEL (reference sequence). The CDR3 region has the DNA TGTGCCAGCAGCCAAGGAGGCGGGCTAGGCGAGTATTTT. Amino acids: CASSQGGGLGEYF.

The chain uses TRBV10-3 and TRBJ2-2; TRBD2 matches at 7 bases. Germline CDR1 is ENHRY and CDR2 is SYGVKD. Unmatched junction bases numbered 10, after V lost 2 bases and J lost 7 bases. This CDR3 is built from 16 residues. As DNA, the CDR3 is TGTGCCATCAGTGAGCGCTTAAGCGGGATCGGCGGGGAGCTGTTTTTT. Its translation is CAISERLSGIGGELFF.

The rearrangement uses TRBV29-1 and TRBJ1-4; TRBD1 might be the D (6 bases). Per germline, CDR1 SQVTM and CDR2 ANQGSEA. The CDR3 has 15 residues. Trimming left V 4 bases short and J 4 bases short, with 16 bases between. CDR3 residues: CSVAPSTDSNEKLFF. As DNA, the CDR3 is TGCAGCGTTGCCCCTTCTACGGACAGTAATGAAAAACTGTTTTTT.

The V call is TRBV28, the J call TRBJ1-4; D unresolved. This CDR3 has 14 residues. Trimming removed 7 bases from V and 8 bases from J, with 17 bases in between. Germline CDR1 MDHEN, CDR2 SYDVKM. CDR3 residues: CASTRPGVGEKLFF. CDR3 nucleotides: TGTGCCAGCACAAGGCCCGGGGTGGGGGAAAAACTGTTTTTT.

V gene TRBV9 combines with J gene TRBJ2-1, with D possibly TRBD2 on 7 matching bases. The germline gives CDR1 SGDLS, CDR2 YYNGEE. Deletions cut 4 bases from V and 0 bases from J, with 14 bases between. CDR3 length equals 16 residues. This CDR3 is CASSPRGGSSYNEQFF. In DNA form, the CDR3 reads TGTGCCAGCAGCCCGAGGGGGGGAAGCTCCTACAATGAGCAGTTCTTC.

The chain links TRBV15 to TRBJ2-3; D possibly corresponds to TRBD1 (5 bases). CDR1 LNHNV and CDR2 YYDKDF come from the germline V gene (reference sequence). CDR3 length: 16 residues. Trimming stripped 3 bases from V and 2 bases from J, with 15 bases between. The CDR3 protein is CATSSKLDNPTDTQYF. The CDR3 DNA follows: TGTGCCACCAGCAGTAAATTGGACAACCCCACAGATACGCAGTATTTT.

The chain recombines TRBV28 with TRBJ2-7; 9 nucleotides line up with TRBD1. The germline CDR1 and CDR2 sequences are MDHEN and SYDVKM. This CDR3 contains 12 residues. Unmatched junction bases numbered 1, after V lost 7 bases and J lost 3 bases. CDR3 DNA: TGTGCCAGCATGGGACAGGGCTACGAGCAGTACTTC. This encodes CASMGQGYEQYF.

The V gene is TRBV30, the J gene TRBJ1-1, with a weak D call TRBD1 (6 bases). Per the germline V gene, CDR1 is GTSNPN and CDR2 is SVGIG (reference sequence). CDR3 size: 13 residues. V was cut by 4 bases and J by 0 bases, with 9 bases left in between. The DNA of the CDR3 is TGTGCCTGGAACAGGGAAATGAACACTGAAGCTTTCTTT. This translates into CAWNREMNTEAFF.

Only one count was recorded for this clone. The gene calls are TRBV15 and TRBJ2-3; weak D call: TRBD1 (6 bases). Trimming pared 2 bases from V and 10 bases from J, leaving 16 bases between. This CDR3 contains 14 residues. Germline values: CDR1 LNHNV, CDR2 YYDKDF (reference sequence). The DNA for the CDR3 is TGTGCCACCAGCAGACGCATGACAGGTCTAGCGCAGTATTTT. This translates into CATSRRMTGLAQYF.

V and J are TRBV6-5 and TRBJ1-2; TRBD1 matches 7 bases. J was trimmed by 4 bases and V by 9 bases; bases with no gene match: 2. Germline CDR1 is MNHEY and CDR2 is SVGAGI. This CDR3 contains 11 residues. The CDR3 coding sequence is TGTGCCAGTAGGGGGCTCTATGGCTACACCTTC. Residues: CASRGLYGYTF.

The rearrangement joins TRBV7-9 to TRBJ2-6, with D tentatively TRBD1 (6 bases). V was cut by 4 bases and J by 1 base, with 11 bases left in between. The CDR3 totals 16 residues. The germline V gene has CDR1 SEHNR and CDR2 FQNEAQ (reference sequence). DNA for the CDR3: TGTGCCAGCAGCTATGAAACAGGGTCTGGGGCCAACGTCCTGACTTTC. It codes for CASSYETGSGANVLTF. The variable domain in full, with the rest retrieved from reference TRBV7-9 and TRBJ2-6, is DTGVSQNPRHKITKRGQNVTFRCDPISEHNRLYWYRQTLGQGPEFLTYFQNEAQLEKSRLLSDRFSAERPKGSFSTLEIQRTEQGDSAMYLCASSYETGSGANVLTFGAGSRLTVL.

This clone showed up just once. The rearrangement joins TRBV7-9 to TRBJ1-6; D perhaps matches TRBD1 (6 bases). The V gene lost 7 bases and the J gene lost 7 bases, with 14 bases spanning the gap. The CDR3 is 14 residues long. The V gene's germline CDR1 is SEHNR and CDR2 FQNEAQ (reference sequence). CDR3 sequence reads: CASNSGTKNSPLHF. Written as DNA, the CDR3 is TGTGCCAGCAACTCCGGGACAAAAAATTCACCCCTCCACTTT.

J is TRBJ1-1 and V is TRBV28; the D gene is possibly TRBD1 (5 bases). The CDR3 extends over 13 amino acids. Germline assignment: CDR1 MDHEN and CDR2 SYDVKM. The germline V and J ends were trimmed by 5 bases and 5 bases, with 12 bases remaining between them. The CDR3 DNA reads as TGTGCCAGCAGTCCTAGGACATTAACTGAAGCTTTCTTT. Translated, it gives CASSPRTLTEAFF.

The V gene is TRBV7-9, the J gene TRBJ1-5, with D possibly being TRBD1 (5 bases). Germline CDR1 reads SEHNR; CDR2 reads FQNEAQ (reference sequence). CDR3 length equals 12 residues. Trimming removed 6 bases at V and 9 bases at J, with 12 bases between. CDR3 nucleotides: TGTGCCAGCAGTTCCTCCGGGGGGCCCCAGCATTTT. Translated: CASSSSGGPQHF.

The gene calls are TRBV11-2 and TRBJ1-1; D might be TRBD1 (5 bases). Deletions cut 6 bases from V and 10 bases from J, with 18 bases between. The CDR3 has 13 residues. Germline CDR1 SGHAT, CDR2 FQNNGV. The CDR3 DNA reads TGTGCCAGCAGGAATTGGGGGGATTTGACAGCTTTCTTT. Its translation: CASRNWGDLTAFF.

The chain has TRBV14 and TRBJ2-1, with D unresolved. Germline V gene lookup returns CDR1 SGHDN and CDR2 FVKESK. There are 15 residues in the CDR3. Deletions cut 3 bases from V and 3 bases from J, with 12 bases between. CDR3 residues: CASSHLETVYNEQFF. CDR3 DNA sequence: TGTGCCAGCAGCCATCTAGAAACGGTCTACAATGAGCAGTTCTTC.

This clone was observed a handful of times. V usage is TRBV2 and J usage is TRBJ1-4; 7 nucleotides match TRBD1. This CDR3 has 14 residues. Germline V gene lookup returns CDR1 SNHLY and CDR2 FYNNEI. The junction had 6 bases not matched to a gene; V was cut back by 7 bases and J by 4 bases. The DNA for the CDR3 is TGTGCCAGCACTCTTACAGGGGTTAATGAAAAACTGTTTTTT. This sequence encodes CASTLTGVNEKLFF.

The rearrangement links TRBV9 to TRBJ2-4; 7 bases line up with TRBD2. J lost 1 base, V lost 3 bases, and 10 bases had no gene match. Germline V gene data show CDR1 as SGDLS and CDR2 as YYNGEE. This CDR3 is 17 amino acids long. This CDR3 is CASSATIGTMAKNIQYF. CDR3 coding DNA: TGTGCCAGCAGCGCCACCATCGGGACTATGGCCAAAAACATTCAGTACTTC.